A single sample gave rise to the 16 T cell receptor beta chains below, sequenced in a study of blood T cell repertoires in COVID-19. Generated by immunoSEQ multiplex PCR, the TCRdb table keeps only in-frame clones and is missing some. The table records 100,000 or so clones, roughly 92% of them present only once. Sequencing was done on a sample of peripheral blood. The receptors stem from a man aged 50-60 years with active COVID-19.

The J gene is TRBJ2-5, the V gene TRBV18, with 7 bases fitting TRBD1. Germline V gene sequence: CDR1 KGHSH, CDR2 LQKENI. The V and J ends lost 2 bases and 4 bases, in that order; junction bases with no gene match: 7. CDR3 size: 15 residues. DNA for the CDR3: TGTGCCAGCTCACCAGCCGAGGGGGCGGGAGAGACCCAGTACTTC. Protein: CASSPAEGAGETQYF.

The chain joins TRBV13 to TRBJ2-3, with D maybe TRBD2 (6 bases). The CDR3 runs to 14 residues. The ends were cut back, 7 bases at V and 2 bases at J, with 13 bases in the middle. CDR1 PRHDT and CDR2 FYEKMQ come from the germline V gene (reference sequence). The CDR3 bases are TGTGCCAGCAATCGGCCGGGAGTCACAGATACGCAGTATTTT. Amino acid sequence: CASNRPGVTDTQYF.

Written as DNA, the CDR3 is TGTGCCAGCAGCCTGACAGGGGAGGGACAGCCCCAGCATTTT. The encoded protein is CASSLTGEGQPQHF. The chain uses TRBV3-1 (or the pseudogene TRBV3-2) and TRBJ1-5, with TRBD1 matching over 8 bases. CDR1 and CDR2 from the germline V gene are LGHDT and YNNKEL (reference sequence). The CDR3 is 14 amino acids. With V trimmed by 4 bases and J by 7 bases, 6 bases remained unmatched.

This chain connects TRBV7-8 to TRBJ2-7; 8 nucleotides align to TRBD2. After removal of 4 bases from V and 6 bases from J, the junction contained 8 bases not matched to a gene. Per the germline V gene, CDR1 is SGHVS and CDR2 is FQNEAQ. The CDR3 totals 14 residues. The CDR3 loop is CASSSGGEGSEQYF. The CDR3 DNA follows: TGTGCCAGCAGCTCCGGGGGGGAAGGCAGCGAGCAGTACTTC.

V is TRBV18 and J is TRBJ1-4, with 7 bases aligning to TRBD1. The CDR3 covers 15 residues. In germline, CDR1 is KGHSH, CDR2 LQKENI. The V segment lost 3 bases and the J segment 7 bases; nucleotides outside the gene matches: 8. The chain's CDR3 is CASSPGQGGVEKLFF. The CDR3 DNA reads as TGTGCCAGCTCACCCGGCCAAGGGGGCGTTGAAAAACTGTTTTTT.

The chain links TRBV5-3 to TRBJ1-3, with D hard to call. TRBV5-3 is classed as an ORF, of uncertain function. Between the trimmed V and J ends, which lost 0 bases and 7 bases, there was a span of 17 bases. This CDR3 spans 16 amino acids. CDR3 in DNA: TGTGCCAGAAGCTTGGTTGAACACCGGAGGGCGAACACCATATATTTT. It yields the protein CARSLVEHRRANTIYF.

This sequence joins TRBV27 and TRBJ2-1; the D is unclear. The germline gives CDR1 MNHEY, CDR2 SMNVEV (reference sequence). With 3 bases removed from V and 4 bases from J, the gap between germline ends came to 7 bases. The CDR3 is made up of 13 amino acids. The CDR3 spells CASSFSTYNEQFF. In nucleotides, the CDR3 is TGTGCCAGCAGTTTTTCCACATACAATGAGCAGTTCTTC.

The rearrangement joins TRBV27 to TRBJ1-5, with TRBD1 identical over 10 bases. The V segment lost 8 bases and the J segment 0 bases; nucleotides outside the gene matches: 7. The germline CDR1 and CDR2 sequences are MNHEY and SMNVEV (reference sequence). The CDR3 length is 16 residues. CDR3 nucleotide sequence: TGTGCCAGCCCGGGACAGGGGTCCTATAGCAATCAGCCCCAGCATTTT. Translation gives CASPGQGSYSNQPQHF.

V gene TRBV28 combines with J gene TRBJ2-3; no clear D gene. Germline V gene data show CDR1 as MDHEN and CDR2 as SYDVKM. Between the trimmed V and J ends, which lost 5 bases and 0 bases, there was a span of 12 bases. CDR3 length: 15 amino acids. CDR3 sequence (DNA): TGTGCCAGCAGTAATGAAGACAAGAGCACAGATACGCAGTATTTT. Translation gives CASSNEDKSTDTQYF. Based on the CDR3 plus reference TRBV28 and TRBJ2-3, the full variable domain is DVKVTQSSRYLVKRTGEKVFLECVQDMDHENMFWYRQDPGLGLRLIYFSYDVKMKEKGDIPEGYSVSREKKERFSLILESASTNQTSMYLCASSNEDKSTDTQYFGPGTRLTVL.

This chain connects TRBV9 to TRBJ1-2; D possibly corresponds to TRBD1 (6 bases). Germline lookup yields CDR1 SGDLS and CDR2 YYNGEE. The CDR3 is 15 amino acids. V dropped 4 bases and J dropped 4 bases, with 17 bases sitting between them. CDR3 amino acids: CASSPRQEPIYGYTF. The CDR3 bases are TGTGCCAGCAGCCCAAGACAGGAGCCCATCTATGGCTACACCTTC.

The V gene is TRBV5-4, the J gene TRBJ2-2; D unresolved. V was clipped by 0 bases and J by 7 bases, with 4 bases between them. The CDR3 extends over 12 amino acids. Germline V lookup: CDR1 SGHNT, CDR2 YYREEE (reference sequence). The CDR3 nucleotides read TGTGCCAGCAGCTTGGGCGTCGGGGAGCTGTTTTTT. Translating it yields CASSLGVGELFF.

The chain recombines TRBV7-9 with TRBJ2-1; a weak D match, TRBD2 (5 bases). V lost 6 bases and J 5 bases, leaving 14 bases between the germline ends. This CDR3 contains 14 residues. Germline V gene sequence: CDR1 SEHNR, CDR2 FQNEAQ (reference sequence). The CDR3 spells CASRLDGIHNEQFF. In DNA, the CDR3 is TGTGCCAGCAGGCTTGACGGGATCCACAATGAGCAGTTCTTC.

The rearrangement uses TRBV19 and TRBJ2-7; 7 nucleotides align to TRBD1. The CDR3 is 13 residues long. Germline-derived CDR1 and CDR2 are LNHDA and SQIVND (reference sequence). J was trimmed by 7 bases and V by 4 bases; bases with no gene match: 7. The CDR3 protein is CASSTRGQLEQYF. The CDR3 coding sequence is TGTGCCAGTAGTACGAGGGGGCAATTGGAGCAGTACTTC.

The chain couples TRBV3-1 (or the pseudogene TRBV3-2) to TRBJ2-5; 7 bases are shared with TRBD2. Germline CDR1 LGHDT, CDR2 YNNKEL (reference sequence). This CDR3 contains 15 residues. J gave up 2 bases and V 0 bases, and 3 bases lay outside the gene matches. This CDR3 is CASSQDRAGQETQYF. CDR3 DNA: TGTGCCAGCAGCCAAGACAGAGCGGGGCAAGAGACCCAGTACTTC.

The chain combines TRBV28 with TRBJ2-2; tentative D call: TRBD2 (6 bases). The length of the CDR3 is 14 residues. Looked up from germline, CDR1 is MDHEN and CDR2 is SYDVKM. V lost 10 bases, J lost 0 bases, and 12 bases lay in between. The CDR3 region has the DNA TGTGCCACCTGGGCGGGATCGAACACCGGGGAGCTGTTTTTT. The encoded protein is CATWAGSNTGELFF.

J is TRBJ1-2 and V is TRBV28; 8 bases map to TRBD1. Trimming removed 6 bases from V and 7 bases from J; junction bases left unmatched: 7. This CDR3 region has 13 residues. Germline V gene data show CDR1 as MDHEN and CDR2 as SYDVKM. The CDR3 DNA reads as TGTGCCAGCAGAAACGACAGGGGCGGTGGCTACACCTTC. Its protein is CASRNDRGGGYTF.